Listed below are T cell receptor beta chains from one sample, sequenced in a study of blood T cell repertoires in COVID-19. The assay was immunoSEQ multiplex PCR, and TCRdb's table has in-frame clones only and misses some. The data show 150,000 to 160,000 clones, with about four fifths seen just once and 25% to 35% held by the top ten. The sample taken for sequencing was peripheral blood. These TCRs come from a woman aged 55-69 years with acute or convalescent COVID-19. Each CDR3 is given with its conserved first and last residue.

TRBV2,TRBJ2-1,CASSPGLAGGASYNEQFF
TRBV9,TRBJ1-1,CASSTGTTGAFF
TRBV30,TRBJ1-1,CAWVGQGRGRTEAFF
TRBV6-1,TRBJ2-2,CASSDLAGATGELFF
TRBV19,TRBJ1-5,CASRQGGSNQPQHF
TRBV2,TRBJ1-2,CASSEEMGLGGYTF
TRBV12-5,TRBJ2-7,CASGLLTVSYEQYF
TRBV12-3/TRBV12-4,TRBJ1-1,CASTQGGRTEAFF
TRBV19,TRBJ1-5,CASSSTAGTGDSNQPQHF
TRBV5-6,TRBJ2-7,CASSLPRVGYEQYF
TRBV11-2,TRBJ1-3,CASSFGRGRVSGNTIYF
TRBV11-2,TRBJ2-3,CASAGAGTDTQYF
TRBV27,TRBJ1-2,CASSSNRGGSFRSYGYTF
TRBV5-1,TRBJ1-4,CASSLPQGVTNEKLFF
TRBV19,TRBJ1-1,CASSTNFQGAKGTEAFF
TRBV29-1,TRBJ2-7,CSARSGFYEQYF
TRBV5-4,TRBJ2-3,CASSLAGIDTQYF
TRBV7-2,TRBJ2-3,CASSGRGSDTQYF
TRBV30,TRBJ2-2,CACRGSGELFF
TRBV3-1/TRBV3-2,TRBJ1-4,CASSQGRTGSPLFF
TRBV28,TRBJ1-4,CASSFLLGRGTGSEKLFF
TRBV5-6,TRBJ1-6,CASSLTWNSPLHF
TRBV7-3,TRBJ2-2,CASSLLAGVNTGELFF
TRBV15,TRBJ1-5,CATSRGQGYQPQHF
TRBV2,TRBJ1-6,CASSGAAGGPTSPLHF
TRBV7-9,TRBJ1-5,CASSSGTGPNQPQHF
TRBV2,TRBJ1-2,CASSPQQGANYGYTF
TRBV5-4,TRBJ1-4,CASSLDAGVEFF
TRBV20-1,TRBJ1-2,CSASGQGEGYTF
TRBV5-1,TRBJ1-2,CASSLGGSNYGYTF
TRBV4-1,TRBJ1-5,CASSHLPKLNQPQHF
TRBV5-5,TRBJ2-7,CASSFSVNVYEQYF
TRBV5-1,TRBJ2-3,CASSVSPSGGLDTQYF
TRBV5-6,TRBJ2-5,CASSVRGRGETQYF
TRBV27,TRBJ1-2,CASSHNPGPNYGYTF
TRBV6-6,TRBJ1-2,CATRGTALNYGYTF
TRBV5-1,TRBJ2-7,CASSLIRDVGGEQYF
TRBV5-1,TRBJ2-1,CASSLSGGGYNEQFF
TRBV30,TRBJ1-2,CAWITGGLGANYGYTF
TRBV10-3,TRBJ1-5,CAISDGQGRVPQHF
TRBV19,TRBJ2-1,CASSIVGLGGEQFF
TRBV2,TRBJ2-7,CASRYQGEQYF
TRBV6-5,TRBJ1-5,CASVQGNQPQHF
TRBV7-2,TRBJ1-3,CASSSGQGLNTIYF
TRBV9,TRBJ2-3,CARSVGGRGVQYF
TRBV3-1/TRBV3-2,TRBJ1-2,CASSQATGGGYGYTF
TRBV28,TRBJ1-4,CASSPAGQGNEKLFF
TRBV7-8,TRBJ1-2,CASSPIRGTANYGYTF
TRBV19,TRBJ1-4,CASTGTGTNEKLFF
TRBV10-1,TRBJ2-3,CASSGGQGVADTQYF
TRBV11-2,TRBJ2-1,CASSRARAGGRNEQFF
TRBV7-6,TRBJ1-1,CASSLDGQPHTEAFF
TRBV29-1,TRBJ1-5,CSVGGQRDQPQHF
TRBV4-1,TRBJ2-4,CASSQVAVAKNIQYF